The clone carrying this T cell receptor beta chain came up a few times. A second roughly 6 to 12 cycle PCR used barcoded and J-beta primers. One entry per CDR3 protein, called by TCRdb with MiXCR from the 5' RACE reads. The sample contains about 400,000 distinct CDR3 sequences, approximately 47% of which appear only once. Donors were healthy Caucasian individuals from Russia aged roughly 6 to 95. Peripheral blood, around 10 milliliters per donor, was collected. Researchers report isolating at least 6.5 million PBMCs per sample. Samples each had at least 5 micrograms of total RNA extracted. This entry belongs to a study of blood T cells in healthy people across ages. The TCR was taken from a man aged 60-69 years in good health. The sample comprised blood.

The chain's CDR3 is CSGRNSGSNEQFF. The DNA of the CDR3 is TGCAGCGGCCGGAATAGCGGGAGCAATGAGCAGTTCTTC. The V and J genes are TRBV29-1 and TRBJ2-1, with TRBD2 matching 9 bases. The V gene's germline CDR1 is SQVTM and CDR2 ANQGSEA. The CDR3 sequence is 13 residues long. The V and J ends lost 7 bases and 6 bases, in that order; junction bases with no gene match: 7.